This T cell receptor (beta chain) appears in the sequencing data of a study of blood T cell repertoires in COVID-19. The wider study: T cells, B-cell-depleted T cells, or PBMCs provided the cDNA or gDNA that served as material.

Germline V gene lookup returns CDR1 MDHEN and CDR2 SYDVKM. J lost 4 bases, V lost 7 bases, and 8 bases had no gene match. This CDR3 is 14 amino acids long. Cohorts were determined from participant-reported clinical history. This clone was seen a single time. TCRdb keeps only in-frame clones here, not all; method: immunoSEQ multiplex PCR. The repertoire holds roughly 290,000 clones, with around 90% as singletons. The clonotype comes from a woman in her forties who had recovered from COVID-19. The chain uses TRBV28 and TRBJ2-5, with 8 bases fitting TRBD2. Input material: PBMCs or T cells enriched from blood (not recorded which). This CDR3 is CASTHFGGAETQYF. The CDR3 nucleotides read TGTGCCAGCACCCATTTCGGGGGGGCAGAGACCCAGTACTTC.